This passage covers 22 T cell receptor beta chains from one sample sequenced in a study of PD-L1 blockade in urothelial cancer. Sample time point: pretreatment peripheral blood. The repertoire was sequenced with immunoSEQ multiplex PCR; TCRdb's copy has only in-frame clones and lacks some. The sample has 85,000 to 100,000 clones; roughly 87% are singletons. The input for sequencing was PBMCs, taken around atezolizumab (anti-PD-L1) treatment. These receptors all come from a man aged 55 to 70 with urothelial cancer.

The chain is built from TRBV5-1 and TRBJ1-4, with 7 bases that match TRBD1. Germline loops: CDR1 SGHRS, CDR2 YFSETQ. The CDR3 contains 15 residues. V lost 0 bases and J lost 3; bases outside the gene matches: 2. CDR3 loop: CASSLGQGPNEKLFF. CDR3 nucleotides: TGCGCCAGCAGCTTGGGACAGGGACCTAATGAAAAACTGTTTTTT. Drawing the rest from reference TRBV5-1 and TRBJ1-4, the complete variable domain is KAGVTQTPRYLIKTRGQQVTLSCSPISGHRSVSWYQQTPGQGLQFLFEYFSETQRNKGNFPGRFSGRQFSNSRSEMNVSTLELGDSALYLCASSLGQGPNEKLFFGSGTQLSVL.

This clone has a handful of counts. This chain connects TRBV6-5 to TRBJ1-1, with a weak D call TRBD1 (5 bases). Germline CDR1 and CDR2: MNHEY and SVGAGI. Trimming left V 8 bases short and J 4 bases short, with 14 bases between. There are 13 residues in the CDR3. DNA of the CDR3: TGTGCCAGCGGCTACAGCGGGGGCACTGAAGCTTTCTTT. It specifies CASGYSGGTEAFF.

CDR3 nucleotides: TGTGCCAGCAGCTCCCCAGGGTCTATGGATACGCAGTATTTT. It encodes CASSSPGSMDTQYF. The rearrangement uses TRBV11-3 and TRBJ2-3; D is perhaps TRBD1 (5 bases). The CDR3 consists of 14 residues. Germline lookup yields CDR1 SGHNT and CDR2 YENEEA. Trimming stripped 4 bases from V and 6 bases from J, with 14 bases between.

This chain links TRBV7-9 with TRBJ1-2, with D unclear. The CDR3 spans 16 residues. CDR1 is SEHNR and CDR2 is FQNEAQ in the germline V gene (reference sequence). Between the trimmed V and J ends, which lost 1 base and 2 bases, there was a span of 14 bases. The CDR3 DNA sequence: TGTGCCAGCAGCTTAGACGGAGCGGGCTCGAACTATGGCTACACCTTC. Protein product: CASSLDGAGSNYGYTF.

The genes are TRBV6-6 and TRBJ2-2; a weak D match, TRBD2 (5 bases). Germline V CDR1 and CDR2: MNHNY, SVGAGI (reference sequence). The germline V and J ends were trimmed by 7 bases and 1 base, with 10 bases remaining between them. The CDR3 is 14 amino acids. The CDR3 reads CASTPSGNTGELFF. The CDR3 DNA sequence: TGTGCCAGCACCCCGAGCGGGAACACCGGGGAGCTGTTTTTT.

The V and J genes are TRBV6-1 and TRBJ2-3; no clear D. This CDR3 has 15 amino acids. The V and J ends lost 2 bases and 5 bases respectively, with 14 bases between them. From germline, CDR1 is MNHNS and CDR2 SASEGT. The CDR3 nucleotides are TGTGCCAGCAGTGAATACTTTACCAACGAAGATACGCAGTATTTT. Translating gives CASSEYFTNEDTQYF.

This chain links TRBV7-9 with TRBJ1-2; 8 positions agree with TRBD1. Trimming took 1 base from V and 0 from J; bases not matched to a gene: 4. Germline CDR1 is SEHNR and CDR2 is FQNEAQ (reference sequence). There are 16 residues in the CDR3. CDR3 sequence (DNA): TGTGCCAGCAGCTTAGGGCTACAGGGGGCTAACTATGGCTACACCTTC. It specifies CASSLGLQGANYGYTF.

J is TRBJ2-5 and V is TRBV6-4; D gene unclear. The CDR3 has 14 residues. The V end was cut by 2 bases, the J end by 1 base, with 8 bases between. Germline CDR1 and CDR2: MRHNA and SNTAGT. The CDR3 loop is CASSDQAGQETQYF. The CDR3 coding sequence is TGTGCCAGCAGTGACCAGGCAGGCCAAGAGACCCAGTACTTC.

The J gene is TRBJ2-3, the V gene TRBV19, with D unresolved. Germline CDR1 LNHDA, CDR2 SQIVND (reference sequence). V was cut by 4 bases and J by 2 bases, with 4 bases left in between. This CDR3 has 12 amino acids. The CDR3 sequence: CASSTITDTQYF. CDR3 DNA: TGTGCCAGTAGTACAATCACAGATACGCAGTATTTT.

This clone was detected only once. The chain combines TRBV7-8 with TRBJ1-5; no definite D call. The germline V gene encodes CDR1 SGHVS and CDR2 FQNEAQ. Trimming left V 5 bases short and J 0 bases short, with 11 bases between. The CDR3 is 15 amino acids. The CDR3 DNA reads TGTGCCAGCAGCCTAACGGACTATAGCAATCAGCCCCAGCATTTT. Translating gives CASSLTDYSNQPQHF.

This clone was seen only a few times. The chain links TRBV7-6 to TRBJ2-5; 8 positions match TRBD2. The junction had 5 bases not matched to a gene; V was cut back by 6 bases and J by 5 bases. The CDR3 sequence is 13 residues long. CDR1 and CDR2 (germline): SGHVS, FNYEAQ. CDR3 DNA sequence: TGTGCCAGCAGTCTTAGCGGGGCGGAGACCCAGTACTTC. Encoded protein: CASSLSGAETQYF. Full variable domain (missing parts from reference TRBV7-6 and TRBJ2-5): GAGVSQSPRYKVTKRGQDVALRCDPISGHVSLYWYRQALGQGPEFLTYFNYEAQQDKSGLPNDRFSAERPEGSISTLTIQRTEQRDSAMYRCASSLSGAETQYFGPGTRLLVL.

The chain couples TRBV7-6 to TRBJ2-5, with 8 nucleotides matching TRBD1. The CDR3 loop spans 14 amino acids. The V and J ends lost 6 bases and 2 bases, in that order; junction bases with no gene match: 5. Germline V lookup: CDR1 SGHVS, CDR2 FNYEAQ. The CDR3 DNA reads as TGTGCCAGCAGTACTGACAGGGGACAAGAGACCCAGTACTTC. Translation gives CASSTDRGQETQYF.

This sequence joins TRBV27 and TRBJ2-5, with 8 bases that match TRBD1. The CDR3 sequence is 15 residues long. Germline trimming cut 5 bases from V and 2 bases from J; bases unmatched to any gene: 7. Germline V gene lookup returns CDR1 MNHEY and CDR2 SMNVEV (reference sequence). The DNA for the CDR3 is TGTGCCAGCAGTCCGACCGGGACAGGACAAGAGACCCAGTACTTC. This encodes CASSPTGTGQETQYF.

The chain recombines TRBV5-1 with TRBJ2-7; 9 nucleotides align to TRBD1. CDR1 is SGHRS and CDR2 is YFSETQ in the germline V gene. V lost 4 bases and J lost 7; bases outside the gene matches: 12. This CDR3 contains 15 residues. The CDR3 region is CASSPLQGALGEQYF. DNA for the CDR3: TGCGCCAGCAGCCCTCTACAGGGGGCCCTTGGGGAGCAGTACTTC.

This chain links TRBV2 with TRBJ1-2, with 8 bases matching TRBD1. The CDR3 is made up of 13 amino acids. V was clipped by 5 bases and J by 8 bases; unmatched bases: 7. CDR1 and CDR2 from the germline V gene are SNHLY and FYNNEI. The CDR3 protein is CASSPDRARGYTF. In nucleotides, the CDR3 is TGTGCCAGCAGTCCGGACAGGGCTAGGGGCTACACCTTC. Drawing the rest from reference TRBV2 and TRBJ1-2, the complete variable domain is EPEVTQTPSHQVTQMGQEVILRCVPISNHLYFYWYRQILGQKVEFLVSFYNNEISEKSEIFDDQFSVERPDGSNFTLKIRSTKLEDSAMYFCASSPDRARGYTFGSGTRLTVV.

This sequence joins TRBV30 and TRBJ2-5; D not resolved. Germline V gene lookup returns CDR1 GTSNPN and CDR2 SVGIG (reference sequence). The ends were cut back, 0 bases at V and 5 bases at J, with 4 bases in the middle. The CDR3 has 11 amino acids. The CDR3 loop is CAWSVLETQYF. The DNA of the CDR3 is TGTGCCTGGAGTGTACTGGAGACCCAGTACTTC. Variable domain in full (rest from reference TRBV30 and TRBJ2-5): SQTIHQWPATLVQPVGSPLSLECTVEGTSNPNLYWYRQAAGRGLQLLFYSVGIGQISSEVPQNLSASRPQDRQFILSSKKLLLSDSGFYLCAWSVLETQYFGPGTRLLVL.

The V call is TRBV7-3, the J call TRBJ2-1; TRBD2 matches 12 bases. Germline V CDR1 and CDR2: SGHTA, FQGTGA. The CDR3 has 20 residues. The V and J ends lost 2 bases and 4 bases, in that order; junction bases with no gene match: 15. The CDR3 region is CASSLGELAGGRSPYNEQFF. CDR3 DNA: TGTGCCAGCAGCTTAGGAGAACTAGCGGGGGGCCGAAGCCCTTACAATGAGCAGTTCTTC. Full variable domain (missing parts from reference TRBV7-3 and TRBJ2-1): GAGVSQTPSNKVTEKGKYVELRCDPISGHTALYWYRQSLGQGPEFLIYFQGTGAADDSGLPNDRFFAVRPEGSVSTLKIQRTERGDSAVYLCASSLGELAGGRSPYNEQFFGPGTRLTVL.

Worth noting for this clone: The same CDR3 is also encoded by other DNA sequences in this sample. The CDR3 spells CASSRSNTEAFF. CDR3 sequence (DNA): TGTGCCAGCAGTCGGTCGAACACTGAAGCTTTCTTT. J is TRBJ1-1 and V is TRBV6-5; no reliable D call. Looked up from germline, CDR1 is MNHEY and CDR2 is SVGAGI. CDR3 size: 12 residues. The V end lost 5 bases, the J end lost 1 base, and 5 bases lay between the germline ends.

This clone was observed once. This sequence joins TRBV10-2 and TRBJ2-7, with TRBD2 matching over 7 bases. This CDR3 spans 10 amino acids. CDR1 and CDR2 (germline): WSHSY, SAAADI. The ends lost 8 bases at V and 6 bases at J; junction bases unmatched: 1. The CDR3 region has the DNA TGCGCCAGCGGGGAGGGCGAGCAGTACTTC. This translates into CASGEGEQYF.

This chain's CDR3 is CASSFLASGSGTDTQYF. The CDR3 coding sequence is TGTGCCAGCAGTTTCCTCGCTAGCGGGAGTGGCACAGATACGCAGTATTTT. The chain is built from TRBV27 and TRBJ2-3; 10 positions match TRBD2. Germline lookup yields CDR1 MNHEY and CDR2 SMNVEV (reference sequence). Trimming cost V 3 bases and J 1 base; bases outside gene matches: 7. The CDR3 is 17 residues long.

V usage is TRBV4-2 and J usage is TRBJ2-1; the D is unclear. Germline assignment: CDR1 LGHNA and CDR2 YNFKEQ. The V and J ends lost 0 bases and 0 bases respectively, with 15 bases between them. This CDR3 is built from 18 residues. CDR3 residues: CASSQDSPHSSSYNEQFF. The DNA of the CDR3 is TGTGCCAGCAGCCAAGATAGCCCACACTCAAGCTCCTACAATGAGCAGTTCTTC.

This clone has just one count. The genes are TRBV6-5 and TRBJ2-7; D perhaps matches TRBD2 (7 bases). In germline, CDR1 is MNHEY, CDR2 SVGAGI. CDR3 size: 14 residues. With 8 bases removed from V and 0 bases from J, the gap between germline ends came to 14 bases. The DNA for the CDR3 is TGTGCCAGCGCGGGGGCAATGAGCTCCTACGAGCAGTACTTC. It translates to CASAGAMSSYEQYF.